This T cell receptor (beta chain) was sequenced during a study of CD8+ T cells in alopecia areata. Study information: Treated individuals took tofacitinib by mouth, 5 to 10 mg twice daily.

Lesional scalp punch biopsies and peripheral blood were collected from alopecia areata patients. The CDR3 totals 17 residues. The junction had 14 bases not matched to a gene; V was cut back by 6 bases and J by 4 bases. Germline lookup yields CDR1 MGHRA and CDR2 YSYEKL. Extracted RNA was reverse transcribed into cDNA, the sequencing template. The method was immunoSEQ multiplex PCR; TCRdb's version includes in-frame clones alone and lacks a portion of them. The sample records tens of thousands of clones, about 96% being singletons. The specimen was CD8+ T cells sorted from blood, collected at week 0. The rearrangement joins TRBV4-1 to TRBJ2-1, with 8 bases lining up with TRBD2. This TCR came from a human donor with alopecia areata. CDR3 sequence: CASRLNWAGGRYNEQFF. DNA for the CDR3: TGCGCCAGCAGATTAAACTGGGCGGGGGGACGATACAATGAGCAGTTCTTC.